This T cell receptor beta chain is from a study of T cell responses to AZD1222 COVID-19 vaccine. CDR1 SGDLS and CDR2 YYNGEE come from the germline V gene. CDR3 length equals 17 residues. V shed 0 bases and J 0 bases; nucleotides not matched to a gene: 2. Produced via immunoSEQ multiplex PCR; TCRdb's table is partial and in-frame only. The sample shows over 100,000 clones, about nine tenths of them seen only once. Specimen: peripheral blood, collected on day 0 of AZD1222 vaccination. The TCR sequence derives from an adult in good health. V and J are TRBV9 and TRBJ2-1; 11 nucleotides match TRBD2. CDR3 loop: CASSVALAGGSYNEQFF. The CDR3 coding sequence is TGTGCCAGCAGCGTAGCCCTAGCGGGGGGCTCCTACAATGAGCAGTTCTTC.